A single TCR beta chain is shown here with its context. The antigen remains undetermined. This sample was taken from a study of glioma-infiltrating T cells. Overall study results and limits: Gliomas, especially low-grade, showed above-expected tissue-blood divergence; non-neoplastic patients showed below.

Amplification of TCR alpha and beta CDR3 regions from RNA used iRepertoire nested multiplex PCR. TCRdb reprocessed the multiplex PCR reads with MiXCR, giving one entry per CDR3 protein. Of 150,000 or so distinct CDR3 sequences listed, approximately 39% are singletons. The CDR3 runs to 12 residues. Germline CDR1 MDHEN, CDR2 SYDVKM. V gave up 6 bases and J gave up 10 bases, with 13 bases separating them. The origin of this receptor is a human donor with low-grade glioma or glioblastoma, undergoing nonglioma brain surgery, or in good health (not recorded which). Sequencing was done on a sample of glioma tissue, nonneoplastic brain tissue, or PBMCs (not recorded which). The chain joins TRBV28 to TRBJ2-1, with D perhaps matching TRBD2 (5 bases). CDR3 loop: CASSRGAYEQFF. The CDR3 bases are TGTGCCAGCAGCCGGGGTGCCTACGAGCAGTTCTTC. The complete variable domain, with remaining parts taken from reference TRBV28 and TRBJ2-1, reads DVKVTQSSRYLVKRTGEKVFLECVQDMDHENMFWYRQDPGLGLRLIYFSYDVKMKEKGDIPEGYSVSREKKERFSLILESASTNQTSMYLCASSRGAYEQFFGPGTRLTVL.